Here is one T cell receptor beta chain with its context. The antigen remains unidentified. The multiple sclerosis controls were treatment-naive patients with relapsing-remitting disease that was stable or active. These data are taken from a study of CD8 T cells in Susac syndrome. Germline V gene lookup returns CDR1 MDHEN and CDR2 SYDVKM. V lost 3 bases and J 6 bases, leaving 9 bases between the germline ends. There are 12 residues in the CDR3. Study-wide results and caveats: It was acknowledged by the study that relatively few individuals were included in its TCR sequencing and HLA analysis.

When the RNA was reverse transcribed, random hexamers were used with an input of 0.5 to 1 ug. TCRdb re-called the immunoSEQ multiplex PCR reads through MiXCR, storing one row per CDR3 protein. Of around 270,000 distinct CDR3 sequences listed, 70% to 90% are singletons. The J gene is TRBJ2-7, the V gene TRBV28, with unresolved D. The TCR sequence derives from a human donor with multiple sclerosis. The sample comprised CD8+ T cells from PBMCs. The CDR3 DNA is TGTGCCAGCAGTTTTGGGCAGGCCGAGCAGTACTTC. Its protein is CASSFGQAEQYF. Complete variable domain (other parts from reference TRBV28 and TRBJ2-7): DVKVTQSSRYLVKRTGEKVFLECVQDMDHENMFWYRQDPGLGLRLIYFSYDVKMKEKGDIPEGYSVSREKKERFSLILESASTNQTSMYLCASSFGQAEQYFGPGTRLTVT.